This passage covers 9 T cell receptor beta chains from one sample sequenced in a study of identical twins. In TCRdb, the 5' RACE reads were re-called with MiXCR into one record per CDR3 protein. Of roughly 230,000 distinct CDR3 sequences listed, roughly 8.7% were seen once; the top ten hold 3%. These same data were also listed under a study on yellow fever vaccine responses in identical twins.

Sequencing input: CD8+ T cells sorted from blood. Source of these receptors: a woman between 18 and 30 years old in good health.

This chain uses TRBV12-3 or TRBV12-4 with TRBJ1-1; D may be TRBD1 (5 bases). This CDR3 comprises 14 residues. V was shortened by 5 bases and J by 4 bases, with 14 bases between the two germline ends. CDR3 region: CASSLLQGGTEAFF. CDR3 DNA: TGTGCCAGCAGTCTCCTTCAGGGTGGCACTGAAGCTTTCTTT.

This rearrangement joins TRBV5-1 to TRBJ1-2; 10 bases match TRBD1. Germline CDR1 is SGHRS and CDR2 is YFSETQ. The CDR3 loop spans 15 amino acids. V shed 3 bases, J shed 6 bases, and the junction held 8 bases outside the gene matches. CDR3 nucleotide sequence: TGCGCCAGCAGCTCCCCTCTCGGGACAGGGGATGGCTACACCTTC. Amino acids: CASSSPLGTGDGYTF. Filled out from reference TRBV5-1 and TRBJ1-2, the complete variable domain reads KAGVTQTPRYLIKTRGQQVTLSCSPISGHRSVSWYQQTPGQGLQFLFEYFSETQRNKGNFPGRFSGRQFSNSRSEMNVSTLELGDSALYLCASSSPLGTGDGYTFGSGTRLTVV.

With regard to this clonotype: A single base separates this from a much larger clone, so it may be a read error. V usage is TRBV6-2 or TRBV6-3 and J usage is TRBJ2-7; D call uncertain. Germline assignment: CDR1 MNHEY and CDR2 SVGEGT. This CDR3 comprises 15 residues. DNA of the CDR3: TGTGCCAGCAATTACACGAAAGACGGGCCCTCCGAGCAGTACTTC. This encodes CASNYTKDGPSEQYF.

This chain connects TRBV7-8 to TRBJ2-3; D is undetermined. The CDR3 is made up of 15 amino acids. V dropped 2 bases and J dropped 0 bases, with 9 bases sitting between them. Germline-derived CDR1 and CDR2 are SGHVS and FQNEAQ. This chain's CDR3 is CASSLHQRSTDTQYF. CDR3 sequence (DNA): TGTGCCAGCAGCTTACATCAACGCAGCACAGATACGCAGTATTTT.

The sample holds many counts of this clonotype. The V call is TRBV7-9, the J call TRBJ2-1; maybe TRBD2 (7 bases). V was shortened by 3 bases and J by 4 bases, with 16 bases between the two germline ends. Looked up from germline, CDR1 is SEHNR and CDR2 is FQNEAQ (reference sequence). The CDR3 has 16 amino acids. This CDR3 is CASSLGGLTLYNEQFF. DNA of the CDR3: TGTGCCAGCAGCTTGGGGGGGCTAACACTGTACAATGAGCAGTTCTTC.

The CDR3: CSARPYDISYYEQYF. The CDR3 region has the DNA TGCAGTGCTAGACCTTACGACATATCGTACTACGAGCAGTACTTC. The rearrangement uses TRBV20-1 and TRBJ2-7; the D is unclear. Between the trimmed V and J ends, which lost 2 bases and 3 bases, there was a span of 17 bases. The CDR3 spans 15 residues. The germline gives CDR1 DFQATT, CDR2 SNEGSKA (reference sequence).

This clonotype was seen more than once but under ten times. The chain recombines TRBV4-3 with TRBJ2-1; D unclear. The CDR3 length is 16 residues. V shed 0 bases and J shed 3 bases, with 12 bases lying between them. Looked up from germline, CDR1 is LGHNA and CDR2 is YSLEER. The CDR3 DNA follows: TGCGCCAGCAGCCAAGAGGCGGAGCGCAACTACAATGAGCAGTTCTTC. This sequence encodes CASSQEAERNYNEQFF.

V and J are TRBV11-1 and TRBJ2-7, with D perhaps TRBD1 (6 bases). CDR3 length equals 21 residues. The germline gives CDR1 SGHAT, CDR2 FQDESV (reference sequence). Deletions cut 3 bases from V and 5 bases from J, with 35 bases between. The CDR3 nucleotides are TGTGCCAGCAGCTTTTCGCGCGGCCTAAGGGGGAAACAACCTGAGCTAGACGAGCAGTACTTC. Translating it yields CASSFSRGLRGKQPELDEQYF.

The V call is TRBV7-2, the J call TRBJ2-5; the match to TRBD2 covers 10 bases. The CDR3 length is 15 residues. Germline CDR1 reads SGHTA; CDR2 reads FQGNSA. V lost 4 bases to trimming and J lost 1 base; unmatched junction nucleotides: 3. CDR3 sequence: CASSSWTSGQETQYF. The DNA for the CDR3 is TGTGCCAGCAGCTCTTGGACTAGCGGCCAAGAGACCCAGTACTTC.